The entry below describes one T cell receptor beta chain. MiXCR, run by TCRdb on the RT-PCR reads, gives a single entry per CDR3 protein. The table lists more than 600,000 distinct CDR3 sequences, 14% of them singletons. The CDR3 spans 18 residues. J gave up 1 base and V 5 bases, and 12 bases lay outside the gene matches. CDR1 MNHEY and CDR2 SVGAGI come from the germline V gene. The chain links TRBV6-5 to TRBJ2-1, with 9 nucleotides matching TRBD1. Input material: memory CD4+ T cells from blood. The sequence derives from a female donor in good health, serving as a healthy control. The CDR3 DNA reads TGTGCCAGCAGTAATAGTCTCCCCGGGACAGGGTCCTACAATGAGCAGTTCTTC. Translated, it gives CASSNSLPGTGSYNEQFF.